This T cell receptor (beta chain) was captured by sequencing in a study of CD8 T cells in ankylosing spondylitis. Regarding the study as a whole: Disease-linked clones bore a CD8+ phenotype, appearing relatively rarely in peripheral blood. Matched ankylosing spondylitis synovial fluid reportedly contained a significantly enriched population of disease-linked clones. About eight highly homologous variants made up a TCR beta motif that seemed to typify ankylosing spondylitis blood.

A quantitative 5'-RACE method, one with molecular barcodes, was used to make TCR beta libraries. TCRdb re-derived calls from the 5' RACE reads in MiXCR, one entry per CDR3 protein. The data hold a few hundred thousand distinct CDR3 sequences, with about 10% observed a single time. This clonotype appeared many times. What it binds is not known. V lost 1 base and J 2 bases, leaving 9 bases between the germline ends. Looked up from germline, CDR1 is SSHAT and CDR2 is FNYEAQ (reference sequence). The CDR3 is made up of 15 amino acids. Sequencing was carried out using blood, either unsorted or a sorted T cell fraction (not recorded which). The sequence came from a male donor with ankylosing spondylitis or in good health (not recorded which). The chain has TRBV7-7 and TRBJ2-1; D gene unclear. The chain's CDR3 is CASSLVPGTYNEQFF. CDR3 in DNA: TGTGCCAGCAGCTTAGTACCGGGTACCTACAATGAGCAGTTCTTC.